This TCR beta chain was sequenced during a study of OX40 agonist ivuxolimab in advanced cancers. V was clipped by 4 bases and J by 5 bases, with 9 bases between them. CDR1 and CDR2 from the germline V gene are LNHDA and SQIVND (reference sequence). The length of the CDR3 is 13 residues. Measured with immunoSEQ multiplex PCR; TCRdb has only the in-frame clones, and not every one. The sample includes roughly 88,000 clones, 70% to 90% of them seen just once. This receptor was taken from an adult with an advanced solid tumor such as melanoma, head and neck, liver or kidney cancer. Material: CD4+ or CD8+ T cells sorted from blood, obtained in a trial of the OX40 agonist ivuxolimab. The chain is built from TRBV19 and TRBJ2-1; D is unresolved. DNA of the CDR3: TGTGCCAGTAGTAATCAGGCCAACAATGAGCAGTTCTTC. Translated: CASSNQANNEQFF.